Given below is one TCR beta chain in context. Antigen unknown. This sample is part of a study of T cell repertoires in cytomegalovirus infection. Study-wide results and limits: What dominated the ex vivo response were HLA-C-restricted CMV-specific TCR beta clonotypes.

MiXCR was run by TCRdb on the reads, yielding one entry per CDR3 protein. The table has 350,000 to 500,000 distinct CDR3 sequences, 25% to 40% seen once; the top ten hold roughly 15%. V lost 5 bases, J lost 7 bases, and 17 bases lay in between. This CDR3 spans 14 amino acids. The V gene is TRBV12-3 or TRBV12-4, the J gene TRBJ1-2; D gene unclear. The receptor's source is a human donor in good health (CMV status not recorded). Some clones in this sample may be carry-over from other donors' samples. The source material was PBMCs. CDR3 in amino acids: CASSLPGLKGGYTF. For the CDR3, the DNA is TGTGCCAGCAGTCTCCCGGGTCTCAAAGGTGGCTACACCTTC.